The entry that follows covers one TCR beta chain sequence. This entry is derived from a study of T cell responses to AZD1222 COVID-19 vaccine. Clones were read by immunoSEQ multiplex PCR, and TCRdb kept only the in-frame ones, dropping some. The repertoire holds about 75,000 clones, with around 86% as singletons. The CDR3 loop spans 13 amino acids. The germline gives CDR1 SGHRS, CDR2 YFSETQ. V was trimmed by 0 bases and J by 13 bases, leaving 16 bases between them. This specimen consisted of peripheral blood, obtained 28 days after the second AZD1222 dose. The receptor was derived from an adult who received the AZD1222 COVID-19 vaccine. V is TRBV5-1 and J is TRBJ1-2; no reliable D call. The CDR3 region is CASSLEAPSGLTF. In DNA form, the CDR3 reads TGCGCCAGCAGCTTGGAGGCCCCCTCTGGGCTCACCTTC.